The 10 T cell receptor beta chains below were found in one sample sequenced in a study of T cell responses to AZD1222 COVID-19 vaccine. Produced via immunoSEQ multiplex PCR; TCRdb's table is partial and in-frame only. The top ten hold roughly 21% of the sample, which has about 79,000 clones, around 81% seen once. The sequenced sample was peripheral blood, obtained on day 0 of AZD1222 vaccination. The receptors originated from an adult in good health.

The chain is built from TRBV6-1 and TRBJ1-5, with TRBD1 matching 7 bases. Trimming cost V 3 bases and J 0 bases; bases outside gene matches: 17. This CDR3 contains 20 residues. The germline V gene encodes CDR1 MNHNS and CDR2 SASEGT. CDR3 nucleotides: TGTGCCAGCAGTGACAAGGGATCGGGACAGCCCAATTATAGCAATCAGCCCCAGCATTTT. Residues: CASSDKGSGQPNYSNQPQHF.

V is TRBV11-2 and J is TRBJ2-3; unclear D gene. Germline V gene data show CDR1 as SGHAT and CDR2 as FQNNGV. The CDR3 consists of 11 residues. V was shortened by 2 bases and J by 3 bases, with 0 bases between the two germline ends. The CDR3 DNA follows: TGTGCCAGCAGCTTAACAGATACGCAGTATTTT. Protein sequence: CASSLTDTQYF.

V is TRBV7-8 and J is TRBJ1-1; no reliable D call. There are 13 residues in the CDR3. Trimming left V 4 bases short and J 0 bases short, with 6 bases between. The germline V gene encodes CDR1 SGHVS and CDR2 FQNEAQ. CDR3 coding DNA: TGTGCCAGCAGCTCGAGGTTGAACACTGAAGCTTTCTTT. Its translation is CASSSRLNTEAFF.

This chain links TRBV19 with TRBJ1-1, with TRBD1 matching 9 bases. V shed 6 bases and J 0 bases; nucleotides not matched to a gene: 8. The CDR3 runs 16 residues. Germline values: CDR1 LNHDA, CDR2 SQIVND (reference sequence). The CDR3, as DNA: TGTGCCAGTAGGCGTCCGGGACAGGGAATGAACACTGAAGCTTTCTTT. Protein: CASRRPGQGMNTEAFF.

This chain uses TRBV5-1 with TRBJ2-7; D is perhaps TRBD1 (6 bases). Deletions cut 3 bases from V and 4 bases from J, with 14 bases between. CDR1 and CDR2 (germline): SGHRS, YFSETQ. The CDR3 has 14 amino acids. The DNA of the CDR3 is TGCGCCAGCAGCTCCGACACAGGGACGTACGAGCAGTACTTC. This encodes CASSSDTGTYEQYF.

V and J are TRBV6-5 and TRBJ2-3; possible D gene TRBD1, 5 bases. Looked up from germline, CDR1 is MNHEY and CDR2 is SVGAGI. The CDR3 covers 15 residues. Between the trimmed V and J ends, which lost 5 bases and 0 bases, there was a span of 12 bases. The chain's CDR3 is CASSLQGASTDTQYF. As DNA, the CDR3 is TGTGCCAGCAGTCTCCAAGGGGCTAGCACAGATACGCAGTATTTT.

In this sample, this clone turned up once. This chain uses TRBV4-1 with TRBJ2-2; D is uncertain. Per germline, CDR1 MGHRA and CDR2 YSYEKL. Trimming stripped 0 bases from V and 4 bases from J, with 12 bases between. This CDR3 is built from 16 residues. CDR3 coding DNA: TGCGCCAGCAGCCAAGATGAGGAACTTCTCACCGGGGAGCTGTTTTTT. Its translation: CASSQDEELLTGELFF.

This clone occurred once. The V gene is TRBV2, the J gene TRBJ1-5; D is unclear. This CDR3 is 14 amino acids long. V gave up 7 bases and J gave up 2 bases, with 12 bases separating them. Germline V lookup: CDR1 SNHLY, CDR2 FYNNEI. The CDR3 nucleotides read TGTGCCAGCAACGCCCGGACGGGCAATCAGCCCCAGCATTTT. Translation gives CASNARTGNQPQHF.

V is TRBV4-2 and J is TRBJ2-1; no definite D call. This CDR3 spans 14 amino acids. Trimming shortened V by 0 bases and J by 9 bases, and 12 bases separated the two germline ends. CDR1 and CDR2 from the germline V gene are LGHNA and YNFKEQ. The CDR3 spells CASSQDRPRGEQFF. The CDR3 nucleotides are TGTGCCAGCAGCCAAGATCGCCCCAGAGGTGAGCAGTTCTTC.

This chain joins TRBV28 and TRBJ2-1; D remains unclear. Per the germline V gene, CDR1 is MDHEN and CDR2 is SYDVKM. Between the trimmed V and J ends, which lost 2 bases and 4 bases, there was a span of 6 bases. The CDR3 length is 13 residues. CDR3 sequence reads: CASSLSGYNEQFF. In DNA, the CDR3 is TGTGCCAGCAGTTTAAGTGGATACAATGAGCAGTTCTTC.